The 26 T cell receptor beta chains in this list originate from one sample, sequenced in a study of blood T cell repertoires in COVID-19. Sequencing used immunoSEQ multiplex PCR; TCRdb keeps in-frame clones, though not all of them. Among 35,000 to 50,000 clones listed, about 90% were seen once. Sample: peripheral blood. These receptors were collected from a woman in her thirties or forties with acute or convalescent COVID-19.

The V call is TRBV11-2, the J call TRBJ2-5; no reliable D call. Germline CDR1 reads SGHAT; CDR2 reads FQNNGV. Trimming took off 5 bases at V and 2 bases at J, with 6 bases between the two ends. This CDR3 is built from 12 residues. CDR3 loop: CASSILQETQYF. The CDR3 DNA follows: TGTGCCAGCAGCATCCTTCAAGAGACCCAGTACTTC.

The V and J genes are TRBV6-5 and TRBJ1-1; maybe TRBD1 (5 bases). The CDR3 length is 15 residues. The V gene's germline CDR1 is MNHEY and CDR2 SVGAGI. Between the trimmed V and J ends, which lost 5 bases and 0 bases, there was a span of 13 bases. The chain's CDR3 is CASSPLRGVNTEAFF. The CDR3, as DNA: TGTGCCAGCAGTCCCCTTCGGGGGGTGAACACTGAAGCTTTCTTT.

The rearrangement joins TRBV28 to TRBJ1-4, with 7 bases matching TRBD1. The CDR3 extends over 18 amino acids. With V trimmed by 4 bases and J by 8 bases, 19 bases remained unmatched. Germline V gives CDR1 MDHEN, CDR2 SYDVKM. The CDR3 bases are TGTGCCAGCAGTTCCGGAATACGATACAGGGGAATAGGGGAAAAACTGTTTTTT. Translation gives CASSSGIRYRGIGEKLFF. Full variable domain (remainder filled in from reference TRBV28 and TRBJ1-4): DVKVTQSSRYLVKRTGEKVFLECVQDMDHENMFWYRQDPGLGLRLIYFSYDVKMKEKGDIPEGYSVSREKKERFSLILESASTNQTSMYLCASSSGIRYRGIGEKLFFGSGTQLSVL.

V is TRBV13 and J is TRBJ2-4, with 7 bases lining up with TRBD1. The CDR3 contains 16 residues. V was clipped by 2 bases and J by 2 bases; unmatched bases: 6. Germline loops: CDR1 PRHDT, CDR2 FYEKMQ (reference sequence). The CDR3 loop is CASSLFEGATKNIQYF. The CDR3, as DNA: TGTGCCAGCAGCTTATTTGAGGGGGCAACCAAAAACATTCAGTACTTC.

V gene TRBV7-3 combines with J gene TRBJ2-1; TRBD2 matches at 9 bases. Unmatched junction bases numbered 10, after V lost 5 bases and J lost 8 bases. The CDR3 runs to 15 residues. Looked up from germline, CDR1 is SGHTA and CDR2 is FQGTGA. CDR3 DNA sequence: TGTGCCAGCAGCCAAGCGGGAGGAGTTATGTATGAGCAGTTCTTC. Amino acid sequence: CASSQAGGVMYEQFF.

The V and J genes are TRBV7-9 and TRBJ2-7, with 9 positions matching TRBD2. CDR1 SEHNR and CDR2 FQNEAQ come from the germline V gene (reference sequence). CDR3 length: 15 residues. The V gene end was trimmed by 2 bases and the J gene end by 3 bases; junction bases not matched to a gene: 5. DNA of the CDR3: TGTGCCAGCAGCTTATTCGGCGGGAGGGACTACGAGCAGTACTTC. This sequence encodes CASSLFGGRDYEQYF.

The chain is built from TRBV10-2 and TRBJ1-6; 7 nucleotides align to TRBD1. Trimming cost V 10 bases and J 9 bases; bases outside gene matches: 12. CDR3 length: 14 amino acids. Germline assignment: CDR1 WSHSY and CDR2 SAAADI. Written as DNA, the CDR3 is TGCGCCACATCTCGGGGGACAGAGGGTTCACCCCTCCACTTT. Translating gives CATSRGTEGSPLHF.

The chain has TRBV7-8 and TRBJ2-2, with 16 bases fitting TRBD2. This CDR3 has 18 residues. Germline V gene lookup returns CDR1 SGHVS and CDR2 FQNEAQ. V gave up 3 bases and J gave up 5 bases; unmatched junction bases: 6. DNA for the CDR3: TGTGCCAGCAGCTTGGGACTAGCGGGGGGGCTACCGACCGGGGAGCTGTTTTTT. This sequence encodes CASSLGLAGGLPTGELFF.

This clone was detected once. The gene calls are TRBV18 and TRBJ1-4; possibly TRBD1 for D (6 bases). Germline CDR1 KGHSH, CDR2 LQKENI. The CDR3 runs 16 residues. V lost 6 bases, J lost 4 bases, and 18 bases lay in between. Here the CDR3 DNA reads TGTGCCAGCTCCCGCGCGTCAGGGGTATTTAATGAAAAACTGTTTTTT. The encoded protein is CASSRASGVFNEKLFF.

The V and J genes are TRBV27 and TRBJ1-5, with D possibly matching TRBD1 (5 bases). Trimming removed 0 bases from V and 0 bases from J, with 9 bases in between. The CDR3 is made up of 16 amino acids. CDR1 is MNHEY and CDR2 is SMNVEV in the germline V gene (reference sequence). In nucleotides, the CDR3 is TGTGCCAGCAGTTTATCTGGGGGGTATAGCAATCAGCCCCAGCATTTT. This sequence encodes CASSLSGGYSNQPQHF.

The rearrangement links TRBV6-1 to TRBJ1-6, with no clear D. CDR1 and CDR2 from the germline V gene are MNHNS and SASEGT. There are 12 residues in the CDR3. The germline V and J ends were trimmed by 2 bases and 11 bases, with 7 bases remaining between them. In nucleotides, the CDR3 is TGTGCCAGCAGTGAACAACACCCACCCCTCCACTTT. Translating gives CASSEQHPPLHF.

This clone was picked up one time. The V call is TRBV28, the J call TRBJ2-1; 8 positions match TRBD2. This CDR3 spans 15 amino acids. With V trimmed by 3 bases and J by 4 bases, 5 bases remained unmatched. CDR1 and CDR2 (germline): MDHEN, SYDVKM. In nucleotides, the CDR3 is TGTGCCAGCAGTTTCGAGCGGGGGCTATACAATGAGCAGTTCTTC. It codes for CASSFERGLYNEQFF.

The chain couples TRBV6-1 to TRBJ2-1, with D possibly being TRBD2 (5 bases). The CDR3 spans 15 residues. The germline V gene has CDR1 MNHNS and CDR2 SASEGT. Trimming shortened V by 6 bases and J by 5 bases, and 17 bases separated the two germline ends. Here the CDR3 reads CASRTAGFLNNEQFF. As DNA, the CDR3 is TGTGCCAGCAGAACGGCGGGCTTTTTGAACAATGAGCAGTTCTTC.

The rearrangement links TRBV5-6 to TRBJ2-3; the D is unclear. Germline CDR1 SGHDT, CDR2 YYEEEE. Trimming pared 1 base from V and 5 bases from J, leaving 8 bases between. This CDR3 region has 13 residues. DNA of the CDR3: TGTGCCAGCAGCTTGAACATTAAAGATACGCAGTATTTT. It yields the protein CASSLNIKDTQYF. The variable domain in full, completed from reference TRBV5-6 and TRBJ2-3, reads DAGVTQSPTHLIKTRGQQVTLRCSPKSGHDTVSWYQQALGQGPQFIFQYYEEEERQRGNFPDRFSGHQFPNYSSELNVNALLLGDSALYLCASSLNIKDTQYFGPGTRLTVL.

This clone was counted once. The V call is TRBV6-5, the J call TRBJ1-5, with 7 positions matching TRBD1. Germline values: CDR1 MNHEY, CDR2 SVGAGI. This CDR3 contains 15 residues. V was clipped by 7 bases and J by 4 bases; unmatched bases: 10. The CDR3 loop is CASKASGTANQPQHF. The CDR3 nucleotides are TGTGCCAGCAAAGCCTCCGGGACAGCTAATCAGCCCCAGCATTTT.

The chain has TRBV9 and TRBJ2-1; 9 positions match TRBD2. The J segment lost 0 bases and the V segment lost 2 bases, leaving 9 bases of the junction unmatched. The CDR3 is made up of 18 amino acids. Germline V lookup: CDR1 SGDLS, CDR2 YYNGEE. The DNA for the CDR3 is TGTGCCAGCAGCGTGGGCGGGGGGGCCTCGGGCTCCTACAATGAGCAGTTCTTC. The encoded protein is CASSVGGGASGSYNEQFF.

This chain's CDR3 is CASSQATSGGIYNEQFF. The CDR3 bases are TGCGCCAGCAGCCAAGCTACTAGCGGGGGGATCTACAATGAGCAGTTCTTC. The chain carries TRBV4-3 and TRBJ2-1, with 12 bases that match TRBD2. V trimming: 1 base; J trimming: 3 bases; junction bases outside the gene matches: 4. The CDR3 totals 17 residues. The germline V gene encodes CDR1 LGHNA and CDR2 YSLEER.

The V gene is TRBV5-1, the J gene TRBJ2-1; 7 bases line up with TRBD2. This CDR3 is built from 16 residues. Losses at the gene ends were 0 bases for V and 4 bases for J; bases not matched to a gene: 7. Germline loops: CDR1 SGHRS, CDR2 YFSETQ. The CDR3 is CASSLVSSGVYNEQFF. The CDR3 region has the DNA TGCGCCAGCAGCTTGGTCTCTAGCGGAGTTTACAATGAGCAGTTCTTC.

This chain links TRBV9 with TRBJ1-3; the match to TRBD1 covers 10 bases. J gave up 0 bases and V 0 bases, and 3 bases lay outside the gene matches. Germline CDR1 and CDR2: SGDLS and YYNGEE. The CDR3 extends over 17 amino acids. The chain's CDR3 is CASSVGTGGLSGNTIYF. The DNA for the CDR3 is TGTGCCAGCAGCGTAGGGACAGGGGGGCTCTCTGGAAACACCATATATTTT.

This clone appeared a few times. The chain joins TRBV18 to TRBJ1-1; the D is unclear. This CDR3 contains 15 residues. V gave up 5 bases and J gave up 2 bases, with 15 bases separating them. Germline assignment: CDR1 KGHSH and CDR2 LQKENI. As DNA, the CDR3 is TGTGCCAGCTCATTGGGAGCCCAGTTAAACACTGAAGCTTTCTTT. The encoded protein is CASSLGAQLNTEAFF.

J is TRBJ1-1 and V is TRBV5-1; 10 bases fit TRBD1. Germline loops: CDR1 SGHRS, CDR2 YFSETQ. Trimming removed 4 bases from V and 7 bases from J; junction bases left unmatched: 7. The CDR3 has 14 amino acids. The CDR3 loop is CASSLKGTGDEAFF. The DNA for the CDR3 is TGCGCCAGCAGCCTTAAGGGGACAGGGGATGAAGCTTTCTTT. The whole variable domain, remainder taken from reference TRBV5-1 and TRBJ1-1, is KAGVTQTPRYLIKTRGQQVTLSCSPISGHRSVSWYQQTPGQGLQFLFEYFSETQRNKGNFPGRFSGRQFSNSRSEMNVSTLELGDSALYLCASSLKGTGDEAFFGQGTRLTVV.

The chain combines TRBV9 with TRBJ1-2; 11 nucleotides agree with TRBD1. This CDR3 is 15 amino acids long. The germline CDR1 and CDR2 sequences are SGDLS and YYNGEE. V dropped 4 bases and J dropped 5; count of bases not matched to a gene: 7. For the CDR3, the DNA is TGTGCCAGCAGCATAGGGACAGGGGGACGGTATGGCTACACCTTC. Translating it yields CASSIGTGGRYGYTF.

The CDR3 DNA follows: TGTGCCAGTAGGGGAGGTCCGGAGCAGTACTTC. Translation gives CASRGGPEQYF. The V and J genes are TRBV19 and TRBJ2-7; TRBD2 might be the D (6 bases). The germline V and J ends were trimmed by 6 bases and 7 bases, with 10 bases remaining between them. This CDR3 has 11 residues. Per the germline V gene, CDR1 is LNHDA and CDR2 is SQIVND (reference sequence). The variable domain in full, with the rest retrieved from reference TRBV19 and TRBJ2-7, is DGGITQSPKYLFRKEGQNVTLSCEQNLNHDAMYWYRQDPGQGLRLIYYSQIVNDFQKGDIAEGYSVSREKKESFPLTVTSAQKNPTAFYLCASRGGPEQYFGPGTRLTVT.

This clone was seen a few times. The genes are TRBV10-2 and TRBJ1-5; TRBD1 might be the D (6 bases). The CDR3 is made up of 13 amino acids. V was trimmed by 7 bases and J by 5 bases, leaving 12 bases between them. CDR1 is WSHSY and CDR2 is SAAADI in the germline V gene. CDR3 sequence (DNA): TGCGCCAGCAAGGGGGGGACGGATCAGCCCCAGCATTTT. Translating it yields CASKGGTDQPQHF.

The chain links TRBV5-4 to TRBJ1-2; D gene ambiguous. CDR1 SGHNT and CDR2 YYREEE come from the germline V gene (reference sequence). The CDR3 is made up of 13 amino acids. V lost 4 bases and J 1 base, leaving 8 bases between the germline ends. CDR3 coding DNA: TGTGCCAGCAGCCAACGGGTTAACTATGGCTACACCTTC. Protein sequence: CASSQRVNYGYTF.

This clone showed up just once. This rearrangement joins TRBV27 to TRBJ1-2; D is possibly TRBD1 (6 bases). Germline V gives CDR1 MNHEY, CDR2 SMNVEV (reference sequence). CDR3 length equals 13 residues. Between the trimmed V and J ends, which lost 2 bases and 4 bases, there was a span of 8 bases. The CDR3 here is CASSLGQSYGYTF. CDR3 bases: TGTGCCAGCAGTTTAGGACAGTCCTATGGCTACACCTTC.